This TCR beta chain was recorded in a study of a mutant IDH1 vaccine in newly diagnosed glioma. Study-level background: The therapy given earlier, which was standard therapy, consisted of radiotherapy, temozolomide, or both, and most of the patients received both.

A few counts support this clone. Sequencing was performed with immunoSEQ multiplex PCR; in TCRdb, only in-frame clones are kept and a portion is missing. The sample shows approximately 70,000 clones, roughly 78% of them seen only once. This CDR3 spans 15 amino acids. V was pared by 3 bases and J by 1 base, with 4 bases of the junction left unmatched. Germline V gene lookup returns CDR1 SGHAT and CDR2 FQNNGV. Time point described: baseline, week 1 (first vaccination visit). Treatment specified: pre-vaccination baseline after standard-of-care therapy. The V gene is TRBV11-2, the J gene TRBJ1-1; 8 bases agree with TRBD1. Sequences were derived from PBMCs, sampled from a glioma patient treated with radiotherapy, temozolomide or both. The TCR comes from a man between 50 and 59 years old with glioma. The CDR3 coding sequence is TGTGCCAGCAGCTTTCCGGGGACAGGGAACACTGAAGCTTTCTTT. Translated, it gives CASSFPGTGNTEAFF.